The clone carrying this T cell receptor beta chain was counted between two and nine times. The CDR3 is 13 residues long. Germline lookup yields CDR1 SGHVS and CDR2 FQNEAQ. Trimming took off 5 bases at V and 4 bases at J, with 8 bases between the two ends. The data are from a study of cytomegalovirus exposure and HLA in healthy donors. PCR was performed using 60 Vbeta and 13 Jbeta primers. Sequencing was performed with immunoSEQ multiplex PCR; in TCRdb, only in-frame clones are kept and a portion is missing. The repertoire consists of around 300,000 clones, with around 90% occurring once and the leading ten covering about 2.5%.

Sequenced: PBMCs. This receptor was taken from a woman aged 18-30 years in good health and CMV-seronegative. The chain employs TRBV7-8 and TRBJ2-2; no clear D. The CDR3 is CASSPFSTGELFF. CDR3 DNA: TGTGCCAGCAGCCCCTTTTCCACCGGGGAGCTGTTTTTT.